A selection of T cell receptor beta chains follows, all from one sample in a study of blood T cell repertoires in COVID-19. Clones were sequenced by immunoSEQ multiplex PCR, and TCRdb holds only the in-frame ones, with some missing. The profile shows 170,000 or so clones, approximately 88% of them singletons. The sample taken for sequencing was peripheral blood. The origin of the receptors is a woman in her sixties with acute or convalescent COVID-19. Both conserved end residues are part of each CDR3. Fields, in order: D gene, V gene, J gene, clone size, CDR3 length, CDR3 protein, CDR3 DNA. The D gene is left open where the match is weak. The size of a clone is reported for some rows only, either as once, few or many, or as a class for expanded clones.

>TRBD1|TRBV6-5|TRBJ1-1|.|14
CASRLTGLNTEAFF
TGTGCCAGCAGGCTGACAGGGCTGAACACTGAAGCTTTCTTT
>TRBD2|TRBV7-2|TRBJ2-5|.|15
CASSLNRGDQETQYF
TGTGCCAGCAGCTTAAACCGGGGGGACCAAGAGACCCAGTACTTC
>TRBD1|TRBV18|TRBJ2-7|few|16
CASSPETGRPIYEQYF
TGTGCCAGCTCACCAGAGACAGGGCGGCCGATCTACGAGCAGTACTTC
>.|TRBV4-3|TRBJ1-1|.|14
CASSQPGMNTEAFF
TGCGCCAGCAGCCAACCAGGGATGAACACTGAAGCTTTCTTT
>.|TRBV18|TRBJ1-5|.|14
CASSPSDRGQPQHF
TGTGCCAGCTCACCATCCGACAGAGGTCAGCCCCAGCATTTT
>TRBD2|TRBV28|TRBJ2-1|.|15
CASSGTSGGYNEQFF
TGTGCCAGCAGCGGGACTAGCGGGGGATACAATGAGCAGTTCTTC
>.|TRBV15|TRBJ2-1|.|16
CATSRQDGGSYNEQFF
TGTGCCACCAGCAGACAGGACGGGGGTTCCTACAATGAGCAGTTCTTC
>TRBD1|TRBV6-2/TRBV6-3|TRBJ2-7|.|14
CASSYWTGDGEQYF
TGTGCCAGCAGTTACTGGACAGGGGATGGGGAGCAGTACTTC
>.|TRBV18|TRBJ1-4|.|13
CASSPSTDAKLFF
TGTGCCAGCTCACCTTCGACAGATGCGAAACTGTTTTTT
>.|TRBV14|TRBJ1-6|.|14
CASSQVGANSPLHF
TGTGCCAGCAGCCAAGTGGGGGCGAATTCACCCCTCCACTTT
>TRBD1|TRBV18|TRBJ2-7|.|13
CASSLNRGDEQYF
TGTGCCAGCTCACTTAACAGGGGAGACGAGCAGTACTTC
>.|TRBV6-6|TRBJ1-2|.|14
CASSYLQPNYGYTF
TGTGCCAGCAGTTACCTACAGCCTAACTATGGCTACACCTTC
>.|TRBV5-4|TRBJ1-6|.|12
CASSLIGSPLHF
TGTGCCAGCAGCTTGATCGGTTCACCCCTCCACTTT
>.|TRBV28|TRBJ1-5|.|14
CASSFFREGQPQHF
TGTGCCAGCAGTTTTTTCAGGGAGGGACAGCCCCAGCATTTT
>.|TRBV27|TRBJ2-3|.|15
CATGRWGTSTDTQYF
TGTGCCACCGGACGGTGGGGCACTAGCACAGATACGCAGTATTTT
>TRBD1|TRBV9|TRBJ2-2|.|14
CASSPQGFTGELFF
TGTGCCAGCAGCCCACAGGGGTTCACCGGGGAGCTGTTTTTT
>.|TRBV5-5|TRBJ2-5|.|13
CASSSGVVETQYF
TGTGCCAGCAGCTCAGGGGTTGTGGAGACCCAGTACTTC
>.|TRBV28|TRBJ1-4|.|13
CAGQGPSNEKLFF
TGTGCCGGCCAGGGCCCTTCTAATGAAAAACTGTTTTTT
>.|TRBV28|TRBJ1-1|.|12
CASRRGQSEAFF
TGTGCCAGCAGACGTGGACAGTCCGAAGCTTTCTTT
>TRBD1|TRBV24-1|TRBJ2-3|.|16
CATSPRQGGGTDTQYF
TGTGCCACCAGTCCCCGACAGGGTGGGGGCACAGATACGCAGTATTTT
>TRBD1|TRBV6-2/TRBV6-3|TRBJ1-1|.|16
CASSLGGGAGNTEAFF
TGTGCCAGCAGCCTCGGAGGGGGCGCAGGGAACACTGAAGCTTTCTTT
>TRBD2|TRBV4-1|TRBJ2-2|.|17
CASSQEGLGGGRGELFF
TGCGCCAGCAGCCAAGAGGGTTTGGGCGGGGGACGAGGGGAGCTGTTTTTT
>TRBD1|TRBV25-1|TRBJ1-1|.|15
CASSARQGARTEAFF
TGTGCCAGCAGTGCACGACAGGGGGCGCGGACTGAAGCTTTCTTT
>TRBD1|TRBV5-1|TRBJ2-7|.|16
CASSLRPGQGAYEQYF
TGCGCCAGCAGCTTGCGTCCGGGACAGGGGGCCTACGAGCAGTACTTC
>.|TRBV4-2|TRBJ1-2|.|14
CASSYQASLTGYTF
TGTGCCAGCAGCTACCAAGCGTCTCTAACTGGCTACACCTTC
>TRBD1|TRBV5-1|TRBJ2-7|.|15
CASSFLRDSSYEQYF
TGCGCCAGCAGCTTTCTCCGGGACAGCTCCTACGAGCAGTACTTC
>TRBD2|TRBV6-2/TRBV6-3|TRBJ2-3|.|15
CASSKPSGGTDTQYF
TGTGCCAGCAGTAAGCCTAGCGGGGGCACAGATACGCAGTATTTT
>.|TRBV9|TRBJ1-2|few|16
CASSPHTKGQYYGYTF
TGTGCCAGCAGCCCTCACACCAAAGGACAGTACTATGGCTACACCTTC
>TRBD2|TRBV27|TRBJ2-1|.|16
CASSPFDGGSSGEQFF
TGTGCCAGCAGTCCATTCGACGGGGGGTCCTCAGGTGAGCAGTTCTTC
>TRBD2|TRBV2|TRBJ2-2|.|15
CASRGLAGNTGELFF
TGTGCCAGCAGAGGACTAGCGGGGAACACCGGGGAGCTGTTTTTT
>TRBD1|TRBV5-5|TRBJ1-2|.|13
CASSLRQGVGYTF
TGTGCCAGCAGCTTGAGACAGGGGGTTGGCTACACCTTC
>.|TRBV4-1|TRBJ1-4|.|17
CASSQAPRRGINEKLFF
TGCGCCAGCAGCCAGGCCCCAAGGAGGGGAATTAATGAAAAACTGTTTTTT
>.|TRBV11-2|TRBJ2-7|.|13
CASSLALENEQYF
TGTGCCAGCAGCTTAGCCCTAGAGAACGAGCAGTACTTC
>.|TRBV5-8|TRBJ2-7|.|15
CARPPRVDRSYEQYF
TGTGCCAGACCCCCGCGGGTAGATCGTTCCTACGAGCAGTACTTC
>.|TRBV3-1/TRBV3-2|TRBJ1-4|.|12
CASTAGGEKLFF
TGTGCCAGCACCGCGGGGGGTGAAAAACTGTTTTTT
>.|TRBV4-3|TRBJ1-2|.|15
CASSQVDRWDYGYTF
TGCGCCAGCAGCCAAGTAGACAGATGGGACTATGGCTACACCTTC
>.|TRBV7-2|TRBJ1-5|.|15
CASSFRGIGNQPQHF
TGTGCCAGCAGCTTCCGGGGTATAGGCAATCAGCCCCAGCATTTT
>TRBD1|TRBV7-7|TRBJ2-1|few|16
CASSLGFQGAVNEQFF
TGTGCTAGCAGCTTAGGTTTTCAGGGGGCAGTCAATGAGCAGTTCTTC
>TRBD1|TRBV6-5|TRBJ1-1|.|15
CASSYRDRGNTEAFF
TGTGCCAGCAGTTATCGTGACAGGGGGAACACTGAAGCTTTCTTT
>.|TRBV4-1|TRBJ1-1|.|14
CASSQGGMNTEAFF
TGCGCCAGCAGCCAAGGAGGGATGAACACTGAAGCTTTCTTT
>TRBD2|TRBV11-2|TRBJ2-3|.|16
CASSSRTGGYTDTQYF
TGTGCCAGCAGCTCCCGGACGGGGGGATACACAGATACGCAGTATTTT
>.|TRBV7-3|TRBJ2-2|.|16
CASSLSGGANTGELFF
TGTGCCAGCAGCTTAAGCGGGGGCGCGAACACCGGGGAGCTGTTTTTT
>TRBD2|TRBV4-3|TRBJ2-1|.|15
CASSQFGGWTNEQFF
TGCGCCAGCAGCCAATTCGGGGGGTGGACCAATGAGCAGTTCTTC
>.|TRBV19|TRBJ1-1|once|13
CASGWGGDTEAFF
TGTGCCAGCGGTTGGGGAGGGGACACTGAAGCTTTCTTT
>.|TRBV18|TRBJ2-5|.|14
CASSPDLDQGTQYF
TGTGCCAGCTCACCCGACTTGGATCAGGGGACCCAGTACTTC
>.|TRBV11-2|TRBJ1-2|.|15
CASSLRTQQLYGYTF
TGTGCCAGCAGCCTCAGAACACAGCAACTCTATGGCTACACCTTC
>TRBD2|TRBV2|TRBJ2-5|.|14
CASSEGTSGTTQYF
TGTGCCAGCAGTGAAGGGACTAGCGGGACGACCCAGTACTTC
>TRBD2|TRBV29-1|TRBJ2-2|.|15
CSVPAGGTKTGELFF
TGCAGCGTTCCGGCGGGGGGGACTAAGACCGGGGAGCTGTTTTTT
>.|TRBV7-2|TRBJ1-4|.|14
CASSLQVSVEKLFF
TGTGCCAGCAGCTTACAGGTATCGGTCGAAAAACTGTTTTTT
>.|TRBV6-2/TRBV6-3|TRBJ1-1|.|14
CASSYREYPAEAFF
TGTGCCAGCAGTTACAGGGAGTACCCCGCTGAAGCTTTCTTT
>TRBD2|TRBV5-1|TRBJ2-3|.|17
CASSLVASGGNGDTQYF
TGCGCCAGCAGCTTGGTGGCTAGCGGGGGGAATGGAGATACGCAGTATTTT